This T cell receptor beta chain was recorded in a study of beta chain features in type 1 diabetes. Study information: Sorted cell examination encompassed about 110 million cells across all samples. General study points: Fewer insertions but more deletions were seen at VDJ junctions in type 1 diabetes patients. Moderate yet significant TCRB CDR3 shortening was seen in Type 1 diabetes patients in all four CD4+ subsets.

With regard to this clone: Its antigen remains unknown.

J was trimmed by 8 bases and V by 1 base; bases with no gene match: 2. This CDR3 has 13 residues. Germline V lookup: CDR1 SGHTA, CDR2 FQGNSA. Every isolated RNA sample was fully reverse transcribed, so sequencing captured expressed TCRB transcripts. Sequencing used immunoSEQ multiplex PCR; TCRdb keeps in-frame clones, though not all of them. The top ten hold approximately 0.54% of the sample, which has 150,000 to 200,000 clones, 8% to 8.5% seen once. The authors obtained over 95% purity in all sorted populations. The chain joins TRBV7-2 to TRBJ2-1, with 7 positions matching TRBD2. The sequence was obtained from a woman under 30 with type 1 diabetes. The sequencing sample was made of central memory CD4+ T cells from blood. The CDR3 DNA follows: TGTGCCAGCAGCTTAGGAGGGAGGGATGAGCAGTTCTTC. Its protein product is CASSLGGRDEQFF.